This TCR beta chain was identified in a study of blood T cells in healthy people across ages. Study conclusions and caveats: TCR beta diversity, measured per million T cells, fell in a roughly linear way with age. In long-lived donors, naive CD4+ cell counts and diversity exceeded those of aged donors.

The CDR3 contains 13 residues. CDR1 is DFQATT and CDR2 is SNEGSKA in the germline V gene (reference sequence). Trimming stripped 6 bases from V and 1 base from J, with 13 bases between. Many counts were recorded for this clonotype. Antigen: not known. Primers used in a second PCR of roughly 6 to 12 cycles were a sample-barcoded 5' primer and a J-beta primer mix. Every sample produced at least 2.5 million CDR3-containing paired-end reads. TCRdb called the 5' RACE reads again in MiXCR, with one record for every CDR3 protein. The sample consists of around 650,000 distinct CDR3 sequences, around 38% of them appearing once.

Material: blood. The clonotype comes from a man older than 75 in good health. The chain recombines TRBV20-1 with TRBJ2-7; tentatively, D is TRBD1 (5 bases). CDR3 DNA sequence: TGCAGTGCCCATCAGGGCACTTCCTACGAGCAGTACTTC. Translation: CSAHQGTSYEQYF.